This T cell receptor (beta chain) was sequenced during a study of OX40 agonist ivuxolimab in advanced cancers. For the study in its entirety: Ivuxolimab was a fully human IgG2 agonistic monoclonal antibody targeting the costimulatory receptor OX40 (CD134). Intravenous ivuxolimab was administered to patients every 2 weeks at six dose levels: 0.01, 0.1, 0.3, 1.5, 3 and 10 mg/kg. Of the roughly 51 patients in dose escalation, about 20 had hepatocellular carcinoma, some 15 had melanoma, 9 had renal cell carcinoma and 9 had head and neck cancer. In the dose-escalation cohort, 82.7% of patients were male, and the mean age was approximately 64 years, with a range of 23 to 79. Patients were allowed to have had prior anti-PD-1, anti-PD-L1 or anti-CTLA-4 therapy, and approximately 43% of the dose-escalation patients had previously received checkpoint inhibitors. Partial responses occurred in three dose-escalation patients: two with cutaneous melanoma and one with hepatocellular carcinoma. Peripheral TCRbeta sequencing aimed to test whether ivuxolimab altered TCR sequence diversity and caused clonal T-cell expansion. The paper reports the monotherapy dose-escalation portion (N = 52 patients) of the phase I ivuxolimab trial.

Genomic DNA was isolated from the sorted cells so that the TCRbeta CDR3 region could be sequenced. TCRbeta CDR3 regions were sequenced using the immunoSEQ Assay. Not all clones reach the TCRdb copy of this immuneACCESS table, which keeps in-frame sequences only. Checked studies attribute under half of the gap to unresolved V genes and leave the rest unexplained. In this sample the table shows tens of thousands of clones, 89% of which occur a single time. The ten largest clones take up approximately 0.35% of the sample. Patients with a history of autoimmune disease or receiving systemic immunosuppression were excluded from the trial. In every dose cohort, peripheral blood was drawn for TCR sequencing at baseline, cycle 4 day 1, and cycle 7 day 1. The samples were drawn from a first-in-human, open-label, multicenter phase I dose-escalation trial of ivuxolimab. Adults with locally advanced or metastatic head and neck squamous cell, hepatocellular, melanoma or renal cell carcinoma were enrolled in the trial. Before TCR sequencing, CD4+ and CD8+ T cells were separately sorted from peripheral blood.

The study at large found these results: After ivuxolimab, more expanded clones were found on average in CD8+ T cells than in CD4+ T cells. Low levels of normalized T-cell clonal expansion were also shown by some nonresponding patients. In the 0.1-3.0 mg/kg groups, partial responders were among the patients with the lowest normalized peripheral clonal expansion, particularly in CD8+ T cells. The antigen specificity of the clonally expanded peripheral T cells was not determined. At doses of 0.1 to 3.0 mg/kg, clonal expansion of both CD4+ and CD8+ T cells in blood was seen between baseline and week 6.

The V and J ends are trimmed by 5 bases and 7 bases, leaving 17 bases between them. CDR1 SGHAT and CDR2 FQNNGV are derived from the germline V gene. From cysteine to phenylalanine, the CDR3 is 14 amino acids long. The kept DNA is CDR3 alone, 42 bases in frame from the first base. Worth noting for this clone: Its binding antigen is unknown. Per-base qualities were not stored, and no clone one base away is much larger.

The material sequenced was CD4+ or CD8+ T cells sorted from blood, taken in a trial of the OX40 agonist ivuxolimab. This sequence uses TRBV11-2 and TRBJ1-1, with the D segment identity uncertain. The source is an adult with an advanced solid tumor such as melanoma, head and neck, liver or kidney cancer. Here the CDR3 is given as CASSRTVISDEAFF. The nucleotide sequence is TGTGCCAGCAGCCGGACGGTTATCAGTGATGAAGCTTTCTTT.